A selection of T cell receptor beta chains follows, all from one sample in a study of shared T cell receptors in the human thymus. Assay used: immunoSEQ multiplex PCR; TCRdb lists only in-frame clones, some missing. The sample holds some 700,000 clones, 80% to 90% seen once. The same data also went into a second study, on human thymus T cells.

Sequencing was carried out using thymocytes. The origin of the receptors is a girl less than two years old with a congenital heart defect. The CDR3 runs from the conserved cysteine through the conserved F or W. D genes are given only for firm matches. Clone sizes are given selectively: once, few, many, or a class where the clone is expanded.

>TRBD2|NA|TRBJ2-1|TRBV14|15
CASSPPAGGDNEQFF
TGTGCCAGCAGCCCCCCAGCGGGGGGGGACAATGAGCAGTTCTTC
>NA|NA|TRBJ2-5|TRBV6-1|15
CASSVRPTGQETQYF
TGTGCCAGCAGTGTCAGACCGACAGGACAAGAGACCCAGTACTTC
>TRBD1|NA|TRBJ1-1|TRBV6-5|15
CASSVRGTMRTEAFF
TGTGCCAGCAGCGTCAGGGGGACGATGCGCACTGAAGCTTTCTTT
>NA|NA|TRBJ2-3|TRBV7-2|16
CASSLLGGSTRGTQYF
TGTGCCAGCAGCTTATTGGGCGGGTCAACTCGGGGTACGCAGTATTTT
>TRBD1|NA|TRBJ2-7|TRBV28|13
CASRDRGIYEQYF
TGTGCCAGCCGGGACAGGGGAATCTACGAGCAGTACTTC
>NA|NA|TRBJ1-1|TRBV7-2|14
CAAGGQGRGTEAFF
TGTGCCGCGGGGGGCCAGGGACGCGGCACTGAAGCTTTCTTT
>NA|NA|TRBJ1-2|TRBV28|14
CASSPTGLEDGYTF
TGTGCCAGCAGTCCCACTGGATTGGAGGATGGCTACACCTTC
>NA|NA|TRBJ2-7|TRBV5-6|12
CASSLGGYEQYF
TGTGCCAGCAGTCTAGGGGGTTACGAGCAGTACTTC
>NA|once|TRBJ1-1|TRBV27|16
CASSFGRDGRNTEAFF
TGTGCCAGCAGTTTTGGGCGGGACGGGAGGAACACTGAAGCTTTCTTT
>NA|NA|TRBJ2-5|TRBV28|12
CASSSGQETQYF
TGTGCCAGCAGTAGCGGGCAAGAGACCCAGTACTTC
>NA|once|TRBJ2-3|TRBV4-1|15
CASSQVPSAYDTQYF
TGCGCCAGCAGCCAAGTTCCAAGCGCGTACGATACGCAGTATTTT
>NA|NA|TRBJ1-1|TRBV6-6|12
CASSSNFPEAFF
TGTGCCAGCAGTTCCAATTTCCCTGAAGCTTTCTTT
>TRBD2|NA|TRBJ2-1|TRBV13|15
CASSPTSGGYNEQFF
TGTGCCAGCAGCCCCACTAGCGGGGGCTACAATGAGCAGTTCTTC
>NA|NA|TRBJ2-5|TRBV19|17
CASSMMRCGGVKETQYF
TGTGCCAGTAGTATGATGCGGTGTGGCGGGGTCAAAGAGACCCAGTACTTC
>NA|NA|TRBJ1-1|TRBV5-8|15
CASSLERVPNAEAFF
TGTGCCAGCAGCTTGGAGCGAGTCCCGAACGCTGAAGCTTTCTTT
>TRBD1|NA|TRBJ1-1|TRBV5-1|16
CASSFADREDNTEAFF
TGCGCCAGCAGCTTCGCGGACAGGGAGGATAACACTGAAGCTTTCTTT
>NA|NA|TRBJ1-1|TRBV20-1|11
CSAYLEGEAFF
TGCAGTGCGTACTTGGAGGGGGAAGCTTTCTTT
>NA|NA|TRBJ1-2|TRBV10-3|15
CAISEPPLLLGGYTF
TGTGCCATCAGTGAGCCGCCCCTGCTGTTGGGCGGCTACACCTTC
>NA|NA|TRBJ1-1|TRBV28|15
CASSLTPGRNTEAFF
TGTGCCAGCAGTTTAACCCCGGGGAGGAACACTGAAGCTTTCTTT
>TRBD1|NA|TRBJ1-4|TRBV25-1|15
CASSHRTGREEKLFF
TGTGCCAGCAGTCACCGGACAGGGAGGGAAGAAAAACTGTTTTTT
>TRBD1|NA|TRBJ2-5|TRBV9|15
CASSHRDSDQETQYF
TGTGCCAGCAGCCATCGGGACAGCGACCAAGAGACCCAGTACTTC
>NA|NA|TRBJ2-3|TRBV5-4|16
CASSVRDKIPGDTQYF
TGTGCCAGCAGCGTCCGGGACAAGATACCCGGCGATACGCAGTATTTT
>TRBD2|NA|TRBJ2-1|TRBV19|17
CASSWALAVQPNNEQFF
TGTGCCAGTAGTTGGGCACTAGCGGTACAACCCAACAATGAGCAGTTCTTC
>TRBD2|NA|TRBJ2-2|TRBV5-6|16
CASSLPGGRGVGELFF
TGTGCCAGCAGCTTGCCGGGAGGGCGTGGGGTCGGGGAGCTGTTTTTT
>NA|NA|TRBJ1-4|TRBV6-1|13
CATGGDLNEKLFF
TGTGCCACCGGGGGGGACCTTAATGAAAAACTGTTTTTT
>TRBD2|once|TRBJ2-1|TRBV27|15
CASKLAGGDHNEQFF
TGTGCCAGCAAATTAGCGGGGGGGGACCACAATGAGCAGTTCTTC
>NA|NA|TRBJ2-5|TRBV19|14
CASSGGTKQETQYF
TGTGCCAGTAGTGGTGGGACAAAACAAGAGACCCAGTACTTC
>NA|NA|TRBJ2-7|TRBV5-1|12
CANSLKGLEQYF
TGCGCCAACAGCTTAAAGGGGCTCGAGCAGTACTTC
>TRBD1|NA|TRBJ1-5|TRBV27|18
CASSPRTGGGYSNQPQHF
TGTGCCAGCAGTCCGCGGACAGGGGGGGGGTATAGCAATCAGCCCCAACATTTT
>NA|NA|TRBJ1-1|TRBV6-6|15
CASSYRDTENTEAFF
TGTGCCAGCAGTTACAGGGACACCGAGAACACTGAAGCTTTCTTT
>NA|NA|TRBJ1-1|TRBV28|11
CASQTGPGAFF
TGTGCCAGCCAAACCGGACCGGGAGCCTTCTTT
>TRBD2|once|TRBJ2-5|TRBV7-6|18
CASSHPPPLAGACETQYF
TGTGCCAGCAGCCACCCTCCCCCCCTAGCGGGGGCCTGTGAGACCCAGTACTTC
>NA|NA|TRBJ1-1|TRBV19|18
CASSIEQGMIQENTEAFF
TGTGCCAGTAGTATTGAACAGGGAATGATTCAGGAGAACACTGAAGCTTTCTTT
>TRBD2|NA|TRBJ2-5|TRBV7-2|17
CASRTSGGDVTRETQYF
TGTGCCAGCAGGACTAGCGGGGGGGATGTTACAAGAGAGACCCAGTACTTC
>NA|NA|TRBJ1-2|TRBV19|18
CASSISVERETRTYGYTF
TGTGCCAGTAGTATATCGGTGGAGAGAGAGACCAGGACTTATGGCTACACCTTC
>NA|NA|TRBJ2-5|TRBV7-9|18
CASSSAGRVLVEQETQYF
TGTGCCAGCAGCTCTGCTGGCAGGGTTCTAGTAGAGCAAGAGACCCAGTACTTC
>NA|NA|TRBJ1-4|TRBV5-6|15
CASSLGRGADEKLFF
TGTGCCAGCAGCTTGGGGAGGGGAGCGGATGAAAAACTGTTTTTT
>TRBD1|NA|TRBJ1-2|TRBV4-1|15
CASSQWYGTGNGYTF
TGCGCCAGCAGCCAATGGTACGGGACAGGTAATGGCTACACCTTC
>NA|NA|TRBJ2-5|TRBV5-1|16
CASSLVVQPGDETQYF
TGCGCCAGCAGCTTGGTTGTTCAGCCAGGGGACGAGACCCAGTACTTC
>NA|NA|TRBJ1-2|TRBV27|17
CASSLSWDFKGVYGYTF
TGTGCCAGCAGTTTATCGTGGGACTTCAAAGGCGTCTATGGCTACACCTTC
>NA|NA|TRBJ2-7|TRBV7-9|18
CASSLGARIGGVADEQYF
TGTGCCAGCAGCTTAGGTGCCAGGATTGGGGGAGTAGCGGACGAGCAGTACTTC
>NA|NA|TRBJ1-5|TRBV27|9
CASKQPQHF
TGTGCCAGCAAGCAACCCCAGCATTTT
>NA|once|TRBJ1-1|TRBV6-5|14
CASSEDSGRAEAFF
TGTGCCAGCAGTGAGGACAGTGGTCGGGCTGAAGCTTTCTTT
>NA|NA|TRBJ1-3|TRBV5-4|15
CASSLWASSGNTIYF
TGTGCCAGCAGCTTATGGGCCAGCTCTGGAAACACCATATATTTT
>TRBD1|NA|TRBJ1-1|TRBV29-1|19
CSVFGVIRRGQTMNTEAFF
TGCAGCGTTTTCGGGGTTATACGGAGGGGACAGACTATGAACACTGAAGCTTTCTTT
>NA|NA|TRBJ2-7|TRBV5-5|14
CASSHRDKTYEQYF
TGTGCCAGCAGCCACCGGGACAAAACGTACGAGCAGTACTTC
>NA|NA|TRBJ2-2|TRBV9|18
CASSVAGGSRGNTGELFF
TGTGCCAGCAGCGTAGCTGGAGGCTCTCGCGGGAACACCGGGGAGCTGTTTTTT
>NA|NA|TRBJ1-2|TRBV6-5|13
CASSYSRVYGYTF
TGTGCCAGCAGTTATTCGAGGGTCTATGGCTACACCTTC
>TRBD2|few|TRBJ2-1|TRBV9|19
CASSVGLAGGRSSYNEQFF
TGTGCCAGCAGCGTAGGTTTAGCGGGGGGGCGTAGCTCCTACAATGAGCAGTTCTTC
>TRBD2|NA|TRBJ2-5|TRBV29-1|13
CSVRGGGRETQYF
TGCAGCGTCCGCGGGGGGGGAAGGGAGACCCAGTACTTC
>NA|NA|TRBJ1-4|TRBV21-1|15
CASSKRTGGNEKLFF
TGTGCCAGCAGCAAACGGACAGGAGGAAATGAAAAACTGTTTTTT
>NA|NA|TRBJ1-1|TRBV9|13
CASSPQGGTEAFF
TGTGCCAGCAGCCCCCAGGGTGGCACTGAAGCTTTCTTT
>NA|NA|TRBJ2-2|TRBV7-9|15
CASSLVLGRWRELFF
TGTGCCAGCAGCTTAGTACTGGGGCGGTGGAGGGAGCTGTTTTTT
>TRBD1|NA|TRBJ2-7|TRBV14|14
CASSQRQGDYEQYF
TGTGCCAGCAGCCAACGACAGGGGGACTACGAGCAGTACTTC
>NA|NA|TRBJ1-1|TRBV5-1|16
CASSLGQGLPHTEAFF
TGCGCCAGCAGCTTGGGCCAGGGGTTACCTCACACTGAAGCTTTCTTT